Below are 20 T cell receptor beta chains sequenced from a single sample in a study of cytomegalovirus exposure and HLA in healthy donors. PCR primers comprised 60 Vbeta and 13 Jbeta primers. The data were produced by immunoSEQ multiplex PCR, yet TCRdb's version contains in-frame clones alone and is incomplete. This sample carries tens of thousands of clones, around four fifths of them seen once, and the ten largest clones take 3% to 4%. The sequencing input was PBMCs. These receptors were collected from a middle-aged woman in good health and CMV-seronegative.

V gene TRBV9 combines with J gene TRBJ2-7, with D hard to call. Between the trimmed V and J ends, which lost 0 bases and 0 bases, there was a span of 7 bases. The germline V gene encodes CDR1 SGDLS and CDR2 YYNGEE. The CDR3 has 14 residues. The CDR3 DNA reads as TGTGCCAGCAGCGTAGCCCTATACTCCTACGAGCAGTACTTC. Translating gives CASSVALYSYEQYF.

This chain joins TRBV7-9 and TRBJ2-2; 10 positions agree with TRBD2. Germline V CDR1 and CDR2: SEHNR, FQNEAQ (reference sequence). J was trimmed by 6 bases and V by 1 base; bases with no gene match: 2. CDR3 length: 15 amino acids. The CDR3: CASSLGGTSAGELFF. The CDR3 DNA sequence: TGTGCCAGCAGCTTAGGCGGGACTAGCGCCGGGGAGCTGTTTTTT.

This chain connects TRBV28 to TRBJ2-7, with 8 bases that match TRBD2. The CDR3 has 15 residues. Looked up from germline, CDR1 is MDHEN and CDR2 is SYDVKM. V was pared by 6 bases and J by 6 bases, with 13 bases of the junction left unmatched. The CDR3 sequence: CASRPPTSEFAEQYF. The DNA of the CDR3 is TGTGCCAGCAGGCCTCCGACTAGCGAATTTGCCGAGCAGTACTTC.

As DNA, the CDR3 is TGTGCCAGCAGTTTTGAGGGCAGCAAAAACATTCAGTACTTC. Encoded protein: CASSFEGSKNIQYF. The V gene is TRBV28, the J gene TRBJ2-4, with D possibly matching TRBD2 (5 bases). V lost 3 bases, J lost 3 bases, and 9 bases lay in between. The germline CDR1 and CDR2 sequences are MDHEN and SYDVKM. The CDR3 sequence is 14 residues long.

The DNA of the CDR3 is TGCGCCAGCAGTGGCCCATTAGGGGCGAGTAACACTGAAGCTTTCTTT. Translating gives CASSGPLGASNTEAFF. The chain couples TRBV10-2 to TRBJ1-1, with D possibly matching TRBD1 (5 bases). Trimming left V 4 bases short and J 2 bases short, with 17 bases between. The CDR3 covers 16 residues. CDR1 and CDR2 from the germline V gene are WSHSY and SAAADI.

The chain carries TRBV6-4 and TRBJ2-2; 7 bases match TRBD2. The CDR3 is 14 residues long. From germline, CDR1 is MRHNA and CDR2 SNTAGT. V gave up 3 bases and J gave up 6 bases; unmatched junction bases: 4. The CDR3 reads CASSEGRESGELFF. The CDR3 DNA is TGTGCCAGCAGTGAAGGGCGGGAGTCCGGGGAGCTGTTTTTT.

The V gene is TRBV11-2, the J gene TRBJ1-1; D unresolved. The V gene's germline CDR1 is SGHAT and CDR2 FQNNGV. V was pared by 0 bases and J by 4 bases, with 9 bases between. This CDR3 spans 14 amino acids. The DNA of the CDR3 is TGTGCCAGCAGCTTAGAGTCGGTCGTCACTGAAGCTTTCTTT. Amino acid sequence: CASSLESVVTEAFF.

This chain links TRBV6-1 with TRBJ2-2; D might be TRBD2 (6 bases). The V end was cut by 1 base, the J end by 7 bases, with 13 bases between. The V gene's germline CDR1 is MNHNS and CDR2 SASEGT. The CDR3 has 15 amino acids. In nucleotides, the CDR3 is TGTGCCAGCAGTGAAGACGGAGGGTCCGGCGGGGAGCTGTTTTTT. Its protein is CASSEDGGSGGELFF.

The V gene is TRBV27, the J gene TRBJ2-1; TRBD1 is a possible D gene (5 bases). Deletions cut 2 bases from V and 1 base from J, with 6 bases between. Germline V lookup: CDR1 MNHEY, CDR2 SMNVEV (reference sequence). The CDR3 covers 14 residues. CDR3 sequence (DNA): TGTGCCAGCAGTTTAAAGGGGTCCTACAATGAGCAGTTCTTC. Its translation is CASSLKGSYNEQFF.

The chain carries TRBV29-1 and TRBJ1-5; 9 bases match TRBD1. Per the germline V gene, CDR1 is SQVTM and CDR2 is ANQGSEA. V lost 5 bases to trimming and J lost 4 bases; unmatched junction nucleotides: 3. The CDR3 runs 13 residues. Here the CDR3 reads CSVPGTGNQPQHF. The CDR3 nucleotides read TGCAGCGTTCCCGGGACAGGGAATCAGCCCCAGCATTTT.

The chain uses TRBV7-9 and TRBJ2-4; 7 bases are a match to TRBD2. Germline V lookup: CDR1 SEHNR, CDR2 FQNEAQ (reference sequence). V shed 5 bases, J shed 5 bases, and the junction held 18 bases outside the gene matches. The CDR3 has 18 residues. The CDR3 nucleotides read TGTGCCAGCAGCACAATCGGCACTAGCGACCTCCGGGAAAACATTCAGTACTTC. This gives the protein CASSTIGTSDLRENIQYF.

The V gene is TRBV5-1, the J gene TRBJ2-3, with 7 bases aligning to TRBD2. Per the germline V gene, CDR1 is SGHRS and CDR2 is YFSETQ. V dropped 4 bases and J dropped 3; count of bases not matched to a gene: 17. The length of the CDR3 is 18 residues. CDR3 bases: TGCGCCAGCAGCCCCCTAATGCTAGCGGACCGAGGAACAGATACGCAGTATTTT. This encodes CASSPLMLADRGTDTQYF.

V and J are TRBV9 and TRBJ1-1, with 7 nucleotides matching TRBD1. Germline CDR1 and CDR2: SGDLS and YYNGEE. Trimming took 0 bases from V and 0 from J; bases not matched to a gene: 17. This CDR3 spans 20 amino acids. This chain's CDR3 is CASSVDEGGRRANMNTEAFF. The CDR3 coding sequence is TGTGCCAGCAGCGTAGATGAAGGGGGCCGACGCGCAAATATGAACACTGAAGCTTTCTTT.

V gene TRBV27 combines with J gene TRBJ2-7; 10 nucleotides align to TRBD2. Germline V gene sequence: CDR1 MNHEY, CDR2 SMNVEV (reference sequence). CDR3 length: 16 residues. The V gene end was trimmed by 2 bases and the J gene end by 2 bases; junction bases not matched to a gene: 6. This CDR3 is CASSLNLAGDTYEQYF. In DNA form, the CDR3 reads TGTGCCAGCAGTTTAAACCTAGCGGGAGACACCTACGAGCAGTACTTC.

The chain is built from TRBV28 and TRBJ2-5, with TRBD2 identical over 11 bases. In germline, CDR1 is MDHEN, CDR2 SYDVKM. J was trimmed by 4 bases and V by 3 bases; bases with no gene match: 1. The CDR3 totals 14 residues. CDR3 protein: CASSFLAGGETQYF. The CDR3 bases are TGTGCCAGCAGTTTTCTAGCGGGAGGAGAGACCCAGTACTTC.

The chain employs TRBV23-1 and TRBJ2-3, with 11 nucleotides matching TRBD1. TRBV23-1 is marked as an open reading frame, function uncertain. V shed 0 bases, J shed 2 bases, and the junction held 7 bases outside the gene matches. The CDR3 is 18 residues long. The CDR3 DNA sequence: TGCGCCAGCAGTCAATCGAGGGGGACAGGGGGTGACACAGATACGCAGTATTTT. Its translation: CASSQSRGTGGDTDTQYF.

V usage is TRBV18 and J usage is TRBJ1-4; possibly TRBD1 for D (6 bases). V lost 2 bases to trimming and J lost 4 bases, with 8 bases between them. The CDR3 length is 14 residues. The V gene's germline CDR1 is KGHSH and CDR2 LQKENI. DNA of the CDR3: TGTGCCAGCTCACCAGGGGGCCGTAATGAAAAACTGTTTTTT. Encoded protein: CASSPGGRNEKLFF.

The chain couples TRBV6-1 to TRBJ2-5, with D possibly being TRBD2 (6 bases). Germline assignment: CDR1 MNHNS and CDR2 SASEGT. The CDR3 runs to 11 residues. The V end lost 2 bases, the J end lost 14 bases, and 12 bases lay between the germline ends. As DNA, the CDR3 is TGTGCCAGCAGTGAAAAGGGACTTCCATACTTC. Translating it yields CASSEKGLPYF.

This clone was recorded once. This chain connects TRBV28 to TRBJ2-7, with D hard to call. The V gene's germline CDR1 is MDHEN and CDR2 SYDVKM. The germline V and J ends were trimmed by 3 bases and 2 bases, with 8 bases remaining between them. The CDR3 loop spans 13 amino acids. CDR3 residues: CASSFGSAYEQYF. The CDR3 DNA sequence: TGTGCCAGCAGTTTCGGTAGTGCCTACGAGCAGTACTTC.

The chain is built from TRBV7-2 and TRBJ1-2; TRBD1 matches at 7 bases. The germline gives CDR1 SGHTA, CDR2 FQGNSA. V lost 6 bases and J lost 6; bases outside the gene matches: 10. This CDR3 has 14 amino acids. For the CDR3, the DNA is TGTGCCAGCAGGAAGGGGGCGCAGTCCGATGGCTACACCTTC. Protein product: CASRKGAQSDGYTF.